This is a list of T cell receptor beta chains from one sample in a study of blood T cells in healthy people across ages. TCRdb re-called the 5' RACE reads through MiXCR, storing one row per CDR3 protein. The sample lists over 700,000 distinct CDR3 sequences, roughly 25% occurring once. The same sample was also studied in work on T cells of mothers and their children.

The material sequenced was blood. The receptors derive from a boy between 5 and 17 years old in good health. The CDR3 runs from the conserved cysteine through the conserved F or W. D genes are given only for firm matches. A row's size may be missing; if present it is once, few, many or a size class.

TRBV5-5,few,TRBD2,TRBJ2-1,CASSQRLAGGHDEQFF,TGTGCCAGCAGCCAGAGACTAGCGGGAGGGCATGATGAGCAGTTCTTC
TRBV14,few,-,TRBJ2-7,CASSLGGLNEQYF,TGTGCCAGCAGCCTTGGGGGTTTAAACGAGCAGTACTTC
TRBV19,-,-,TRBJ2-5,CASSIFGGTAPQETQYF,TGTGCCAGTAGTATATTCGGCGGGACCGCCCCACAAGAGACCCAGTACTTC
TRBV7-9,-,TRBD2,TRBJ2-1,CASSLAGVAGSEQFF,TGTGCCAGCAGCTTGGCGGGGGTGGCGGGAAGTGAGCAGTTCTTC
TRBV20-1,few,TRBD2,TRBJ2-1,CSARDASGGGNINEQFF,TGCAGTGCTAGAGATGCTAGCGGGGGGGGAAATATCAATGAGCAGTTCTTC
TRBV12-5,many,-,TRBJ2-1,CASGLGQGNNEQFF,TGTGCTAGTGGTTTGGGCCAGGGTAACAATGAGCAGTTCTTC
TRBV29-1,-,-,TRBJ2-1,CSVLWSSYNEQFF,TGCAGCGTTTTGTGGAGCTCCTACAATGAGCAGTTCTTC
TRBV28,few,TRBD2,TRBJ2-7,CASSTLTSGDPYEQYF,TGTGCCAGCAGTACCCTGACTAGCGGGGATCCCTACGAGCAGTACTTC
TRBV4-2,few,-,TRBJ1-2,CASSQVISDGYTF,TGTGCCAGCAGCCAAGTAATCAGCGATGGCTACACCTTC
TRBV5-6,few,-,TRBJ2-5,CASNIPGGGETQYF,TGTGCCAGCAATATCCCTGGGGGCGGGGAGACCCAGTACTTC
TRBV5-1,few,-,TRBJ2-1,CASSLEGGNPEQFF,TGCGCCAGCAGCTTGGAGGGTGGGAATCCTGAGCAGTTCTTC
TRBV7-9,-,-,TRBJ1-5,CASSRGRDQPQHF,TGTGCCAGCAGCCGGGGAAGGGATCAGCCCCAGCATTTT
TRBV28,-,TRBD2,TRBJ2-5,CASSRLAGDETQYF,TGTGCCAGCAGTCGACTAGCGGGAGATGAGACCCAGTACTTC
TRBV28,-,TRBD1,TRBJ1-2,CASSADSLGQVNYGYTF,TGTGCCAGCAGCGCCGATAGCTTGGGACAGGTCAACTATGGCTACACCTTC
TRBV13,-,-,TRBJ1-6,CASSLGGAYNSPLHF,TGTGCCAGCAGCTTAGGGGGGGCCTATAATTCACCCCTCCACTTT
TRBV6-5,-,-,TRBJ2-1,CASRNGALNEQFF,TGTGCCAGCAGGAACGGGGCCCTCAATGAGCAGTTCTTC
TRBV5-1,many,TRBD2,TRBJ2-3,CASSSLSGSTDTQYF,TGCGCCAGCAGCTCGCTTAGCGGGAGCACAGATACGCAGTATTTT
TRBV20-1,few,-,TRBJ2-5,CSAREVGAKETQYF,TGCAGTGCTAGAGAGGTCGGGGCGAAAGAGACCCAGTACTTC
TRBV12-3/TRBV12-4,-,TRBD1,TRBJ1-2,CASSPGQGPANYGYTF,TGTGCCAGCAGCCCGGGACAGGGGCCCGCTAACTATGGCTACACCTTC
TRBV29-1,-,-,TRBJ2-7,CSVEAPGGEQYF,TGCAGCGTTGAAGCCCCGGGTGGGGAGCAGTACTTC
TRBV5-1,few,-,TRBJ1-2,CASSSGLFNGYTF,TGCGCCAGCAGCAGCGGCTTGTTCAATGGCTACACCTTC
TRBV20-1,few,-,TRBJ2-5,CSASPGLQETLYF,TGCAGTGCTAGCCCGGGACTTCAAGAGACCCTGTACTTC
TRBV15,few,TRBD2,TRBJ2-5,CATSQAGTGRETQYF,TGTGCCACCAGCCAAGCGGGGACGGGTAGGGAGACCCAGTACTTC
TRBV20-1,-,TRBD2,TRBJ2-1,CSAAGGNNEQFF,TGCAGTGCCGCGGGGGGCAACAATGAGCAGTTCTTC
TRBV5-1,few,-,TRBJ1-2,CASSINRDNSHGYTF,TGCGCCAGCTCCATTAACCGGGACAATTCACATGGCTACACCTTC
TRBV7-9,-,TRBD1,TRBJ2-3,CASRTTTLDRVRTDTQYF,TGTGCCAGCAGGACGACCACCTTGGACAGGGTCCGCACAGATACGCAGTATTTT
TRBV3-1,-,-,TRBJ2-1,CASSYAFGLAFYNEQFF,TGTGCCAGCAGCTACGCCTTCGGCCTAGCGTTTTACAATGAGCAGTTCTTC
TRBV28,few,-,TRBJ2-5,CASSFPSPGGNQYF,TGTGCCAGCAGTTTCCCCTCTCCTGGTGGAAACCAGTACTTC
TRBV9,-,-,TRBJ1-1,CASSVSASRMNTEAFF,TGTGCCAGCAGCGTATCGGCGAGCAGGATGAACACTGAAGCTTTCTTT
TRBV2,-,-,TRBJ2-5,CASSDSLSETQYF,TGTGCCAGCAGTGATAGTCTATCGGAGACCCAGTACTTC
TRBV7-3,-,-,TRBJ2-7,CASSLTIGPLEQYF,TGTGCCAGCAGCTTAACAATCGGCCCTTTAGAGCAGTACTTC
TRBV28,few,-,TRBJ2-7,CASGFSSWADSYEQYF,TGTGCCAGCGGTTTTTCTTCGTGGGCAGACTCCTACGAGCAGTACTTC
TRBV28,once,-,TRBJ1-4,CASSLDTHEKLFF,TGTGCCAGCAGTTTAGATACGCACGAGAAACTGTTTTTT